This T cell receptor beta chain was recovered during a study of vaccination effects on CD4 cells after COVID-19. At the level of the study: The second dose preceded post-vaccine samples by a median of 72 days.

The repertoire was sequenced with immunoSEQ multiplex PCR; TCRdb's copy has only in-frame clones and lacks some. The sample holds tens of thousands of clones, around 74% seen once. The V segment lost 1 base and the J segment 11 bases; nucleotides outside the gene matches: 3. The CDR3 covers 13 residues. Per the germline V gene, CDR1 is LGHNT and CDR2 is FRNRAP. Before any sequencing was done, the ViraFEST assay used viral peptide pools to expand antigen-specific CD4+ T cells. Investigators separated out CD4+ T cells once 10 days of culture had passed. Every participant took two doses of the BNT162b2 or mRNA-1273 vaccine. Cultures of roughly 2 million PBMC per well contained about 10 IU/ml IL-2 plus 10 ug/ml peptides. Only a few counts were recorded for this clone. Its target is not known.

The specimen comprised CD4+ T cells from PBMCs cultured with HCoV-229E spike peptides, sampled after COVID-19 vaccination. This chain links TRBV12-5 with TRBJ2-1; 9 bases line up with TRBD1. The receptor's source is a human donor who received a COVID-19 vaccine. The CDR3 spells CASGLGTGEKQFF. CDR3 coding DNA: TGTGCTAGTGGTTTGGGGACAGGGGAAAAGCAGTTCTTC.